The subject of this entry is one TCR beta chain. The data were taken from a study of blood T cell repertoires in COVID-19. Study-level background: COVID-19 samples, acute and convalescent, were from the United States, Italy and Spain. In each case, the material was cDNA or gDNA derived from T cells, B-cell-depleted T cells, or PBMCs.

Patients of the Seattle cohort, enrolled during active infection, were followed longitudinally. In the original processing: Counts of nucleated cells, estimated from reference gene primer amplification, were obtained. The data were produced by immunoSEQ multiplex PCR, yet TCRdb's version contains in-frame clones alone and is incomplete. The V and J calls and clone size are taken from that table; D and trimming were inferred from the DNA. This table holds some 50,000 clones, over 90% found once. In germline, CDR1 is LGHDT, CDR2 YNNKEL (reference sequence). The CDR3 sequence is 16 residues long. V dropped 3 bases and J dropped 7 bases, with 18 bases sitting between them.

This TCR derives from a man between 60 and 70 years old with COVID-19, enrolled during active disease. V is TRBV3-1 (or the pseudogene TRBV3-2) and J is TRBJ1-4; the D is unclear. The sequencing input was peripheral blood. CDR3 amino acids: CASSHPTPGPPEKLFF. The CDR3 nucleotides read TGTGCCAGCAGCCACCCAACTCCGGGTCCTCCTGAAAAACTGTTTTTT.